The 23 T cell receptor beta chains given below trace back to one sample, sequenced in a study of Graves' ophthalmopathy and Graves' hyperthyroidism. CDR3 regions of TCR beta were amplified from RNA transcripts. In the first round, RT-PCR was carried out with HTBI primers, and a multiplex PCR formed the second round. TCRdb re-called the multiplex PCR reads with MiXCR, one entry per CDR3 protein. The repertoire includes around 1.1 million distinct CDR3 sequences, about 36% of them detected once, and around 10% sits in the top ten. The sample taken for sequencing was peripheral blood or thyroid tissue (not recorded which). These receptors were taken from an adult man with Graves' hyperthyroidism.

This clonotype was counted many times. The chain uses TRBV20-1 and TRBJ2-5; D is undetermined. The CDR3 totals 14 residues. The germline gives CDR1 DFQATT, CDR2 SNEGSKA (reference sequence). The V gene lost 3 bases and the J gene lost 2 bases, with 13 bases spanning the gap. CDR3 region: CSASRLGEQETQYF. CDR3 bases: TGCAGTGCTAGTAGGCTTGGGGAACAAGAGACCCAGTACTTC.

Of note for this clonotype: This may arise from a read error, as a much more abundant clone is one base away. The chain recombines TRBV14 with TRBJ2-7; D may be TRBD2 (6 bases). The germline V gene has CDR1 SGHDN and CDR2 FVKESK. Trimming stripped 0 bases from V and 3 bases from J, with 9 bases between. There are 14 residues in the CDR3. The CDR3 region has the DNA TGTGCCAGCAGCCAAGATTTCGGGGGCTACGAGCAGTACTTC. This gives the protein CASSQDFGGYEQYF.

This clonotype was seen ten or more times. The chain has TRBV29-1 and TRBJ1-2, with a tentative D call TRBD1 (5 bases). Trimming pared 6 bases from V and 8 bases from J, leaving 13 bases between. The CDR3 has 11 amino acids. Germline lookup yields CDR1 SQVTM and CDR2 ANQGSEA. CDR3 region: CSVGPNGGYTF. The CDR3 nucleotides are TGCAGCGTGGGACCTAACGGAGGCTACACCTTC.

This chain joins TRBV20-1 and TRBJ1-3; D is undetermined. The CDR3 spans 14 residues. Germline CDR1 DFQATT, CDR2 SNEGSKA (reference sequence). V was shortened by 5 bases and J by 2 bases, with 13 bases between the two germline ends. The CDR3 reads CSAPTGQAGNTIYF. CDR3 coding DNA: TGCAGTGCTCCCACCGGCCAGGCTGGAAACACCATATATTTT.

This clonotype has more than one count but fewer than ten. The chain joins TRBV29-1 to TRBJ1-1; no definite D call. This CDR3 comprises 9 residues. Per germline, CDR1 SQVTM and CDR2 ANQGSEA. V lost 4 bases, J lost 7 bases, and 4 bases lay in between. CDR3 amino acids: CSVGIEAFF. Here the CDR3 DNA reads TGCAGCGTTGGGATTGAAGCTTTCTTT.

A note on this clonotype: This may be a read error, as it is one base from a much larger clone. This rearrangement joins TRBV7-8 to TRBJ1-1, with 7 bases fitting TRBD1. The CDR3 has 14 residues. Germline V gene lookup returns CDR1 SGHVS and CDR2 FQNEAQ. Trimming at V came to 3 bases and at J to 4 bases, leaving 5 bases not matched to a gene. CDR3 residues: CASSLVQGSTEAFF. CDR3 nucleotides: TGTGCCAGCAGCTTGGTACAGGGGAGCACTGAAGCTTTCTTT.

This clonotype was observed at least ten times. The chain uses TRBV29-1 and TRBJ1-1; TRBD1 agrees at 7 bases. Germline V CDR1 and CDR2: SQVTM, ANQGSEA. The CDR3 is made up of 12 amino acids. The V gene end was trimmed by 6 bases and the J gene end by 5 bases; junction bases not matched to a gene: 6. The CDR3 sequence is CSVLTGRTEAFF. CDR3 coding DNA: TGCAGCGTCTTGACAGGGAGGACTGAAGCTTTCTTT.

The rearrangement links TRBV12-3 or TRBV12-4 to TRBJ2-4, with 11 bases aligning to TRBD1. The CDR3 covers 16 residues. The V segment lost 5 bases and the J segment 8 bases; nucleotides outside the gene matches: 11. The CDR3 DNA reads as TGTGCCAGCAGTCCCCGAACCGGGACAGGGGGTCACATTCAGTACTTC. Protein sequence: CASSPRTGTGGHIQYF.

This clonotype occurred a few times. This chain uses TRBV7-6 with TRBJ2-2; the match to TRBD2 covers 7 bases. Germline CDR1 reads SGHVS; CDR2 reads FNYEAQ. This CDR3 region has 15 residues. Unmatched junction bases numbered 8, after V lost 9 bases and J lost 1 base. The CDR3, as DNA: TGTGCCAGTAGTGCCGGGGGGAGGAACACCGGGGAGCTGTTTTTT. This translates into CASSAGGRNTGELFF. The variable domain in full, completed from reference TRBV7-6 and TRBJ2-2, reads GAGVSQSPRYKVTKRGQDVALRCDPISGHVSLYWYRQALGQGPEFLTYFNYEAQQDKSGLPNDRFSAERPEGSISTLTIQRTEQRDSAMYRCASSAGGRNTGELFFGEGSRLTVL.

CDR3 residues: CASPNLARPYEQYF. CDR3 bases: TGTGCCAGTCCAAATCTAGCGCGACCCTACGAGCAGTACTTC. The V and J genes are TRBV10-3 and TRBJ2-7; D might be TRBD2 (6 bases). Trimming pared 10 bases from V and 2 bases from J, leaving 18 bases between. The CDR3 has 14 amino acids. The germline CDR1 and CDR2 sequences are ENHRY and SYGVKD.

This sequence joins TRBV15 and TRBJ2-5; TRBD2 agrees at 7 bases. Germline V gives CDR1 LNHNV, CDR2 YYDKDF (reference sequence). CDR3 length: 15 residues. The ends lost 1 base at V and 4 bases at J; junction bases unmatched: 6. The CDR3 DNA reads TGTGCCACCAGCAGAGCGTTTGGCGGGGGAGAGACCCAGTACTTC. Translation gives CATSRAFGGGETQYF.

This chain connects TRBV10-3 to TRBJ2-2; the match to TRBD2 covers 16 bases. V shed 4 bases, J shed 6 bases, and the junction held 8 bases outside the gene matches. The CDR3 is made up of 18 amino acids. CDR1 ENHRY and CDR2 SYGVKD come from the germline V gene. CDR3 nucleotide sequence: TGTGCCATCAGTGCGGCCGGGACTAGCGGGAGGGGGCCCGGGGAGCTGTTTTTT. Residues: CAISAAGTSGRGPGELFF.

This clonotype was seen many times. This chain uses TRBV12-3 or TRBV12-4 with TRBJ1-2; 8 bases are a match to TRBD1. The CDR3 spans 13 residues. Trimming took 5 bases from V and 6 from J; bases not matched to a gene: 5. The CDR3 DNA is TGTGCCAGCAGTCCCCAGGGGGCGGATGGCTACACCTTC. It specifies CASSPQGADGYTF.

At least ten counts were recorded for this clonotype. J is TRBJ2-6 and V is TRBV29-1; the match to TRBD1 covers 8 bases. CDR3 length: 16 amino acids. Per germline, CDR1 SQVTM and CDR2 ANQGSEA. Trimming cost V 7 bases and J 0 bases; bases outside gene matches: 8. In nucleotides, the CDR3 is TGCAGCGCCACAGGGGGAGCAACCTCTGGGGCCAACGTCCTGACTTTC. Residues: CSATGGATSGANVLTF.

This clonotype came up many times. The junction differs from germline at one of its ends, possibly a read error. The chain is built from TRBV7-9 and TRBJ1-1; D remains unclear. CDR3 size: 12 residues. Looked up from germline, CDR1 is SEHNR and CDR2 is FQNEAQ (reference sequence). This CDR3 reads CASTSGNTEAFF. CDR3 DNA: TGCGCCAGCACGAGCGGGAACACTGAAGCTTTCTTT. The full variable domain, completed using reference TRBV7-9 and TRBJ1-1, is DTGVSQNPRHKITKRGQNVTFRCDPISEHNRLYWYRQTLGQGPEFLTYFQNEAQLEKSRLLSDRFSAERPKGSFSTLEIQRTEQGDSAMYLCASTSGNTEAFFGQGTRLTVV.

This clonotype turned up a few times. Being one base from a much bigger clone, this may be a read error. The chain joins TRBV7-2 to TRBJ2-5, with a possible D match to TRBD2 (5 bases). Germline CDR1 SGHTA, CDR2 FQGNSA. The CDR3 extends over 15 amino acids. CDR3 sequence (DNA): TGTGCCGGCAGCTTCCGTTCGGGAACCCAAGAGACCCAGTACTTC. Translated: CAGSFRSGTQETQYF.

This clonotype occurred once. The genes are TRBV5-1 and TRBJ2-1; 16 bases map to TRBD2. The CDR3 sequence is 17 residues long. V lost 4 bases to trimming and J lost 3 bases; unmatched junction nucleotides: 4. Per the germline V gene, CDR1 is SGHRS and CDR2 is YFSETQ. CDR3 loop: CASSTGLAGGVYNEQFF. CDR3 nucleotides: TGCGCCAGCAGCACGGGACTAGCGGGAGGGGTCTACAATGAGCAGTTCTTC.

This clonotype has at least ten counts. The CDR3: CASSQRLDYGYTF. The CDR3 coding sequence is TGTGCCAGCAGCCAAAGACTGGACTATGGCTACACCTTC. The chain combines TRBV3-1 with TRBJ1-2, with no clear D. V was trimmed by 2 bases and J by 3 bases, leaving 7 bases between them. Looked up from germline, CDR1 is LGHDT and CDR2 is YNNKEL (reference sequence). This CDR3 has 13 residues.

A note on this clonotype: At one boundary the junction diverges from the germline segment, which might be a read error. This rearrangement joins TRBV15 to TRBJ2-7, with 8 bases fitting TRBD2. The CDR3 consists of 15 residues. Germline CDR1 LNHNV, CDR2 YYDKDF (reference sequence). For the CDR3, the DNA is TGCGCCACCAGCAGCGCGAGAGCGGGGGCAACCGAGCAGTACTTC. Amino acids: CATSSARAGATEQYF.

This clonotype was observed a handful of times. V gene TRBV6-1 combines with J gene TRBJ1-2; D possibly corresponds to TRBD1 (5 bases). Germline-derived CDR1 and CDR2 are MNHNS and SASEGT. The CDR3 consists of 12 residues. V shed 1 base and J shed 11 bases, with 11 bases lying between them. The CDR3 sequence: CASSEEGRSYTF. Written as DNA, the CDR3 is TGTGCCAGCAGTGAAGAGGGGAGATCATACACCTTC.

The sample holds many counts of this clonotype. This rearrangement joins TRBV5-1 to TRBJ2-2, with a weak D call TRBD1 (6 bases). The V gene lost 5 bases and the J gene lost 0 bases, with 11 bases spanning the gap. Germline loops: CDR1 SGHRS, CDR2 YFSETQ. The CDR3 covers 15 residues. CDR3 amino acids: CASRRQASNTGELFF. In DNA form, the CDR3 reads TGCGCCAGCAGAAGACAGGCGTCGAACACCGGGGAGCTGTTTTTT.

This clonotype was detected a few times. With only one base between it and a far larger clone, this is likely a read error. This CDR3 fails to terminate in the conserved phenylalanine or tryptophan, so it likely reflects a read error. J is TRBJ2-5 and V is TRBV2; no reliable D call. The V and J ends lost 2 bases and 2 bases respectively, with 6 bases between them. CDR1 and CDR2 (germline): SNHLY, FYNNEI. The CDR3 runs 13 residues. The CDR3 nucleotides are TGTGCCAGCAGTGAACGGTCGCAAGAGACCCAGTACCTC. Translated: CASSERSQETQYL.

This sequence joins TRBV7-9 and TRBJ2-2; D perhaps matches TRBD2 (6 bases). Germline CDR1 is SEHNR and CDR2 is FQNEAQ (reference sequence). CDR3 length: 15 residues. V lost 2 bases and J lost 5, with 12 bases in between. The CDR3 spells CASSLMSGETGELFF. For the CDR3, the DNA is TGTGCCAGCAGCTTAATGTCGGGAGAGACCGGGGAGCTGTTTTTT.